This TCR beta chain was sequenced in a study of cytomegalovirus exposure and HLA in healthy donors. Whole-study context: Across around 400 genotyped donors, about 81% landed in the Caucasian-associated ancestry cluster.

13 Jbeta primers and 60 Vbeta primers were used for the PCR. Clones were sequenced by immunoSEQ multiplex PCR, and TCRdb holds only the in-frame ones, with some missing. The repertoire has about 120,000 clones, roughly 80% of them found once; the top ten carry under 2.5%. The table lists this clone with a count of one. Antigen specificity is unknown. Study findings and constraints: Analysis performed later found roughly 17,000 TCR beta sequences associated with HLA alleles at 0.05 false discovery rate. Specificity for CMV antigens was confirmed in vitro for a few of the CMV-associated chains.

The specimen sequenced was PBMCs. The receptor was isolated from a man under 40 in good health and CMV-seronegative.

CDR3 DNA sequence: TGCGCCAGCAGCTTGGGAGGTAGCGGGGACACAGATACGCAGTATTTT. It encodes CASSLGGSGDTDTQYF. The V gene is TRBV5-1, the J gene TRBJ2-3; 8 bases fit TRBD2. The CDR3 has 16 amino acids. Trimming at V came to 0 bases and at J to 2 bases, leaving 5 bases not matched to a gene. CDR1 SGHRS and CDR2 YFSETQ come from the germline V gene.